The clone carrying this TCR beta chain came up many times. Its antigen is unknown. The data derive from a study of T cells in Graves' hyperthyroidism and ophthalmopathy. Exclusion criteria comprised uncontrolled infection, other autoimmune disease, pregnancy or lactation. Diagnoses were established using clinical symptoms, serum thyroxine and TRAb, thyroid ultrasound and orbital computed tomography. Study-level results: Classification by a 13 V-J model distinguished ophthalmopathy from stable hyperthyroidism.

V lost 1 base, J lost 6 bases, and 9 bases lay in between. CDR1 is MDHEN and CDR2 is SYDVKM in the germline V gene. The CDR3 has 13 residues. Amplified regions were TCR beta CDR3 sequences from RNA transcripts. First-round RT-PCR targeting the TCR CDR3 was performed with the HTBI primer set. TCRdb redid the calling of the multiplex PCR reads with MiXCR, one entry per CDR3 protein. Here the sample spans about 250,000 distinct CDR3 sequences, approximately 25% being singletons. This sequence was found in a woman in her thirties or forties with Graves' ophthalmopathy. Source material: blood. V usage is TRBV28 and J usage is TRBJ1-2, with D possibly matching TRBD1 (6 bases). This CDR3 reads CASSLSPGDGYTF. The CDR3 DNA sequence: TGTGCCAGCAGTTTATCCCCAGGGGATGGCTACACCTTC.